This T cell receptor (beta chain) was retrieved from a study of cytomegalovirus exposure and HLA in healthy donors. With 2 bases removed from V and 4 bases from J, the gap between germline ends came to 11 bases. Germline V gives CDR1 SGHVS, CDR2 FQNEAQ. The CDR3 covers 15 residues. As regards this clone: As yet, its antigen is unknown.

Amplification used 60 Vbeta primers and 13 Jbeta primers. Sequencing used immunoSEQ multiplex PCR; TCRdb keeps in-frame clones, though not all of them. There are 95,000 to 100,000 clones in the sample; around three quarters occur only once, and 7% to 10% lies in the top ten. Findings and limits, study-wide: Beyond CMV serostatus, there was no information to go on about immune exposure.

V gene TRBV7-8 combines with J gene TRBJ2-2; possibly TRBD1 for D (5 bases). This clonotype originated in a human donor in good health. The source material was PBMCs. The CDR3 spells CASSLLSGITGELFF. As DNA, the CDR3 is TGTGCCAGCAGCTTACTGTCAGGGATCACCGGGGAGCTGTTTTTT.